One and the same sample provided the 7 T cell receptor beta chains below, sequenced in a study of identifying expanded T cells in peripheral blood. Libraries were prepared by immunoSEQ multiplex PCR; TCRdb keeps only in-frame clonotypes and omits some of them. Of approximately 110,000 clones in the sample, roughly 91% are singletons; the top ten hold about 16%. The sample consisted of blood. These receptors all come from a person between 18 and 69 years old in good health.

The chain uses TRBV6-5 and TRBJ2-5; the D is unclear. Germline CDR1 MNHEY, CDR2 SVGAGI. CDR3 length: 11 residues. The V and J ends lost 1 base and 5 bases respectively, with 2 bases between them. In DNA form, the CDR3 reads TGTGCCAGCAGTTACTGGGAGACCCAGTACTTC. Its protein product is CASSYWETQYF.

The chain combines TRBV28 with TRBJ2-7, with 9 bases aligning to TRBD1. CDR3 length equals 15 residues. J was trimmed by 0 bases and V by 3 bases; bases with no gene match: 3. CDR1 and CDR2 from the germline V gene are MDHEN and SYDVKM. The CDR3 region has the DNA TGTGCCAGCAGTTTTGACAGGGGGAGCTCCTACGAGCAGTACTTC. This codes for CASSFDRGSSYEQYF.

The CDR3 DNA reads TGTGCCAGCAGCAAAGTCGGCTATCGACAGGGGAGGGAAAAACTGTTTTTT. It is translated as CASSKVGYRQGREKLFF. The V and J genes are TRBV21-1 and TRBJ1-4; the table calls TRBD1, which could not be checked here. TRBV21-1 is labeled a pseudogene. The CDR3 totals 17 residues.

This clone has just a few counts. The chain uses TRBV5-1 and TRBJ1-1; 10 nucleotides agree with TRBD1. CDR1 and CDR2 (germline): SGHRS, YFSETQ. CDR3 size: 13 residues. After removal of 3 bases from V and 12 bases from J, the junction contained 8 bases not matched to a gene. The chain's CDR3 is CASSYGQGEGTFF. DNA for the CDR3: TGCGCCAGCAGCTATGGACAGGGGGAAGGAACTTTCTTT.

The CDR3: CASTFSSSTDTQYF. Written as DNA, the CDR3 is TGTGCCAGCACCTTCTCCAGCAGCACAGATACGCAGTATTTT. The rearrangement uses TRBV27 and TRBJ2-3; no firm D call. This CDR3 region has 14 residues. Germline V CDR1 and CDR2: MNHEY, SMNVEV (reference sequence). V lost 7 bases and J lost 0, with 11 bases in between.

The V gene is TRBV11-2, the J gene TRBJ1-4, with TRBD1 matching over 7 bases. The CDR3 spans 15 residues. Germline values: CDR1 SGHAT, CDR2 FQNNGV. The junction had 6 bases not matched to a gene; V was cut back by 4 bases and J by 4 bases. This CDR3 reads CASSSTGVSNEKLFF. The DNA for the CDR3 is TGTGCCAGCAGCTCAACAGGGGTCAGTAATGAAAAACTGTTTTTT.

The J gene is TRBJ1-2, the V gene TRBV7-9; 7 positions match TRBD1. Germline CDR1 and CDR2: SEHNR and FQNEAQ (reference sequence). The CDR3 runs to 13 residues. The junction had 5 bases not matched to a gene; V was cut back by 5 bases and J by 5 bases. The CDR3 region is CASSAPTGYGYTF. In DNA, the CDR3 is TGTGCCAGCAGCGCGCCGACAGGGTATGGCTACACCTTC.